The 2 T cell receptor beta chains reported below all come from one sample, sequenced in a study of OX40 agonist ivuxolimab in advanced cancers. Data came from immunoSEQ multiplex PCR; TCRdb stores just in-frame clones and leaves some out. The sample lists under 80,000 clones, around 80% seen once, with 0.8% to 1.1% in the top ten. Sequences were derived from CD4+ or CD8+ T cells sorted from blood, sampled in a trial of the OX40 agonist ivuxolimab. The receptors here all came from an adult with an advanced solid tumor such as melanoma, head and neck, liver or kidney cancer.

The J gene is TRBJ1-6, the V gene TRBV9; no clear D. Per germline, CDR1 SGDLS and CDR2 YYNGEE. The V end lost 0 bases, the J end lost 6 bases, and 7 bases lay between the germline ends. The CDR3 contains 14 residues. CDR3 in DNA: TGTGCCAGCAGCGTAGGTCCGGTTAATTCACCCCTCCACTTT. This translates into CASSVGPVNSPLHF.

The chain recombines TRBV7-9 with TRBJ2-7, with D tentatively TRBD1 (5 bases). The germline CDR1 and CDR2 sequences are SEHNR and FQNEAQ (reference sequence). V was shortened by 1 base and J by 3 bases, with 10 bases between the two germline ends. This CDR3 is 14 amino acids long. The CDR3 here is CASSLGQYNYEQYF. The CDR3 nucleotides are TGTGCCAGCAGCTTAGGACAGTACAACTACGAGCAGTACTTC.